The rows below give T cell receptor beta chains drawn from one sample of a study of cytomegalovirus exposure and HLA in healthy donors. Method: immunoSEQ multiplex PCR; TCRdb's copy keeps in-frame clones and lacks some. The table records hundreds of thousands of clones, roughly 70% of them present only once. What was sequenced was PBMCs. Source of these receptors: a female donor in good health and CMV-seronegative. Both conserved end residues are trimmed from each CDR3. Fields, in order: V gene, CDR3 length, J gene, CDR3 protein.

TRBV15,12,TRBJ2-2,ATSLLVNTGELF
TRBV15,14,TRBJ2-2,ATSRERGRRTGELF
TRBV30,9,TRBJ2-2,AWSPVGELF
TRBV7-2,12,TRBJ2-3,ASSLVTSTDTQY
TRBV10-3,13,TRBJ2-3,AISERQQSTDTQY
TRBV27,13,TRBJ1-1,ASSLFGGWDTEAF
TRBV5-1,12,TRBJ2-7,ASSILGQFYEQY
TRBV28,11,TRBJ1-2,AISSVSDYGYT
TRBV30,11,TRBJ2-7,AWIDWFSYEQY
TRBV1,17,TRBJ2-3,TSSQGVRIAGGNTDTQY
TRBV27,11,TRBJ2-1,ATRRPPWGEQF
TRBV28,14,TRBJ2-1,ASSDFLAASYNEQF
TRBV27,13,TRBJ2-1,ASMGRTSGRGEQF
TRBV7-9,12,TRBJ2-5,SSSPRPQEETQY
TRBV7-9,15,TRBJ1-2,ASSPGTHPGTNYGYT
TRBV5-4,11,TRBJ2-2,ASSLGPPSQLF
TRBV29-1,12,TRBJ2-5,SVGSGTGVLAQY
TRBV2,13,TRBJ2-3,ASKTSGGSTDTQY
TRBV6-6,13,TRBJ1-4,ASSRDRATNEKLF
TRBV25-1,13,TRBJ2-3,ASSESRLSTDTQY
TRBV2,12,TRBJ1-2,ASGGAFNWVGYT
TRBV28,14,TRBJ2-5,ASSSPGGSGQETQY
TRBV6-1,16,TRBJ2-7,ASSEGWGKGLADYEQY
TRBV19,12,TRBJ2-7,ASSRRSYSYEQY
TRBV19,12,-,ASSAQGTPYEQY
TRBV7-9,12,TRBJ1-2,ASSPLAGNYGYT
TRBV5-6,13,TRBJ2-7,ASSWRAGGPYEQY
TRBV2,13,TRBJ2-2,ASSEVRGVTGELF
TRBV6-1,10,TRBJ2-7,ASTHSNYEQY
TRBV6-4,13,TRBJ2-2,ASSVLAGQVGELF
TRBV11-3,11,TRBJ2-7,ASSSGLAREQY
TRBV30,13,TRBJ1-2,AWGPLPGGNYGYT
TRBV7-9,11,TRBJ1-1,ASSLWRDTEAF
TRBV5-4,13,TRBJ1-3,ASSSPDSTFNTIY
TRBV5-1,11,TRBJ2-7,ASSLEDSYEQY
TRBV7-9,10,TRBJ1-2,SSSLGGYGYT
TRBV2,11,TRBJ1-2,ASTYRALYGYT
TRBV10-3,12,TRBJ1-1,AIRIQGENTEAF
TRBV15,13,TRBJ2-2,ATSRDRGSTGELF
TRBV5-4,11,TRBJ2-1,ASSLSGYNEQF